These 13 T cell receptor beta chains originate from one sample sequenced in a study of T-cell memory formation after mild COVID-19. A single record per CDR3 protein comes from TCRdb applying MiXCR to the 5' RACE reads. The sample records around 370,000 distinct CDR3 sequences, roughly 21% being singletons. The sequencing sample was made of PBMCs or a T cell subset sorted from them (not recorded which). The receptor set was obtained from an adult woman who had mild COVID-19 (a few samples of this study predate the infection). Cell type and time point are not known.

This clonotype was seen only a few times. The chain carries TRBV28 and TRBJ2-3; perhaps TRBD2 as D (6 bases). Between the trimmed V and J ends, which lost 11 bases and 2 bases, there was a span of 17 bases. Looked up from germline, CDR1 is MDHEN and CDR2 is SYDVKM. The CDR3 contains 14 residues. CDR3 DNA: TGTGCCGGCTCCGGGACTCGTCACACAGATACGCAGTATTTT. This gives the protein CAGSGTRHTDTQYF.

This clonotype was counted many times. This chain connects TRBV6-2 or TRBV6-3 to TRBJ2-7; D is tentatively TRBD1 or TRBD2 (5 bases each). The ends were cut back, 4 bases at V and 0 bases at J, with 13 bases in the middle. This CDR3 has 15 amino acids. The germline CDR1 and CDR2 sequences are MNHEY and SVGEGT. The CDR3 DNA follows: TGTGCCAGCAGTTGGGACGAAAGGAGCTCCTACGAGCAGTACTTC. Encoded protein: CASSWDERSSYEQYF.

This clonotype has a handful of counts. The CDR3 DNA reads as TGCAGTGCTAGGAGCTCAGGATCGCGGAACCCCTCGGGCGGCACAGATACGCAGTATTTT. It is translated as CSARSSGSRNPSGGTDTQYF. The chain couples TRBV20-1 to TRBJ2-3; D not resolved. Per the germline V gene, CDR1 is DFQATT and CDR2 is SNEGSKA (reference sequence). The CDR3 length is 20 residues. The V end lost 3 bases, the J end lost 1 base, and 29 bases lay between the germline ends.

The sample holds many counts of this clonotype. This sequence joins TRBV3-1 and TRBJ1-1; the match to TRBD1 covers 11 bases. The CDR3 has 15 residues. V was pared by 4 bases and J by 4 bases, with 5 bases of the junction left unmatched. Germline assignment: CDR1 LGHDT and CDR2 YNNKEL (reference sequence). Here the CDR3 reads CASSPLGQGGTEAFF. DNA of the CDR3: TGTGCCAGCAGCCCCTTGGGACAGGGGGGCACTGAAGCTTTCTTT.

This chain joins TRBV20-1 and TRBJ2-5; 12 bases agree with TRBD2. The V gene's germline CDR1 is DFQATT and CDR2 SNEGSKA (reference sequence). The CDR3 runs 14 residues. Germline trimming cut 4 bases from V and 5 bases from J; bases unmatched to any gene: 5. The CDR3 DNA is TGCAGTGCTAAGGCTAGCGGGGGGGCCGAGACCCAGTACTTC. Translated, it gives CSAKASGGAETQYF.

The chain carries TRBV7-9 and TRBJ2-5; D is perhaps TRBD2 (5 bases). CDR1 and CDR2 from the germline V gene are SEHNR and FQNEAQ (reference sequence). The V and J ends lost 6 bases and 2 bases respectively, with 16 bases between them. This CDR3 spans 15 amino acids. CDR3: CASSPRLALQETQYF. DNA for the CDR3: TGTGCCAGCAGTCCTAGGCTAGCCTTACAAGAGACCCAGTACTTC.

The rearrangement links TRBV7-9 to TRBJ2-3; TRBD2 is a possible D gene (6 bases). This CDR3 has 14 amino acids. Per germline, CDR1 SEHNR and CDR2 FQNEAQ (reference sequence). Trimming stripped 10 bases from V and 6 bases from J, with 20 bases between. The CDR3: CATRMGLGEDTQYF. Here the CDR3 DNA reads TGTGCCACCAGAATGGGACTTGGAGAGGATACGCAGTATTTT. Using reference TRBV7-9 and TRBJ2-3 for the parts outside the CDR3, the full variable domain is DTGVSQNPRHKITKRGQNVTFRCDPISEHNRLYWYRQTLGQGPEFLTYFQNEAQLEKSRLLSDRFSAERPKGSFSTLEIQRTEQGDSAMYLCATRMGLGEDTQYFGPGTRLTVL.

V is TRBV4-1 and J is TRBJ1-2; 7 bases agree with TRBD1. Trimming took 3 bases from V and 3 from J; bases not matched to a gene: 7. CDR1 and CDR2 from the germline V gene are MGHRA and YSYEKL. The CDR3 loop spans 15 amino acids. The CDR3 here is CASSQTQTGHYGYTF. The DNA of the CDR3 is TGCGCCAGCAGCCAGACACAGACAGGGCACTATGGCTACACCTTC.

This clonotype was found a few times. The rearrangement uses TRBV2 and TRBJ1-4, with 10 bases lining up with TRBD1. With 7 bases clipped from V and 14 bases from J, the junction kept 16 bases outside the gene matches. Germline CDR1 reads SNHLY; CDR2 reads FYNNEI. This CDR3 has 15 residues. The CDR3 region has the DNA TGTGCCAGCAAGGTGTTGGGACAGGGGCCCCGAGGGCTGTTTTTT. Amino acids: CASKVLGQGPRGLFF.

The chain is built from TRBV12-5 and TRBJ1-2; D call uncertain. Germline V CDR1 and CDR2: LGHNT, FRNRAP. The CDR3 runs to 15 residues. Trimming pared 0 bases from V and 5 bases from J, leaving 13 bases between. The CDR3: CASGLVTGRVYGYTF. The CDR3 region has the DNA TGTGCTAGTGGTTTGGTAACTGGCCGAGTATATGGCTACACCTTC.

Only a few counts were recorded for this clonotype. CDR3 region: CASSRGTISAYNEQFF. The CDR3 DNA reads TGCGCCAGCAGCCGAGGGACTATCTCCGCCTACAATGAGCAGTTCTTC. The V call is TRBV4-3, the J call TRBJ2-1; 7 bases map to TRBD2. Germline-derived CDR1 and CDR2 are LGHNA and YSLEER. The CDR3 is 16 amino acids. V lost 4 bases, J lost 2 bases, and 8 bases stayed unmatched.

This clonotype was observed a few times. The chain recombines TRBV7-6 with TRBJ2-1, with TRBD1 matching over 11 bases. V gave up 5 bases and J gave up 4 bases; unmatched junction bases: 13. Germline V gives CDR1 SGHVS, CDR2 FNYEAQ. CDR3 length: 18 amino acids. The CDR3 nucleotides read TGTGCCAGCAGCCTAAGACTGGGACAGGGGGACAGGTACAATGAGCAGTTCTTC. Its translation: CASSLRLGQGDRYNEQFF.

This clonotype was seen many times. The CDR3 protein is CATSDLNEQFF. For the CDR3, the DNA is TGTGCCACCAGTGATTTAAATGAGCAGTTCTTC. V usage is TRBV24-1 and J usage is TRBJ2-1, with D hard to call. Germline V gene lookup returns CDR1 KGHDR and CDR2 SFDVKD. Deletions cut 1 base from V and 7 bases from J, with 1 base between. CDR3 length equals 11 residues.